This TCR beta chain was profiled in a study of shared clonotypes between healthy human individuals. Notes on the study in general: In general, naive subsets displayed greater estimated richness than memory subsets did. Lower generation probabilities were found for non-shared clonotypes than for those shared by all four donors.

Repertoires were generated with immunoSEQ multiplex PCR, while TCRdb's copy carries only in-frame clones and drops some. Of 1.5 million to 2.5 million clones in the sample, about 95% were seen once. CD8 cells regarded as naive lacked CD45RO, were positively chosen for CCR7, and omitted terminally differentiated effector memory CD45RA+ cells. Each sample came from a Caucasian adult donor living in Nashville, Tennessee. With V trimmed by 5 bases and J by 4 bases, 6 bases remained unmatched. Germline loops: CDR1 MNHEY, CDR2 SVGAGI. The CDR3 runs to 14 residues. Comment on this clone: Its specificity is not known.

The clonotype originates from a man aged 18 to 35 in good health. The genes are TRBV6-5 and TRBJ2-7, with 9 bases lining up with TRBD2. The sample was naive CD8+ T cells sorted from blood. The CDR3 spells CASSQGLAWYEQYF. The DNA for the CDR3 is TGTGCCAGCAGTCAGGGACTAGCTTGGTACGAGCAGTACTTC.